This T cell receptor (beta chain) was sequenced in a study of CD8+ T cells in alopecia areata. For the study at large: Tofacitinib lasted 6 to 18 months, then 6 months off drug.

Extraction and reverse transcription of RNA yielded cDNA as the sequencing template. Here immunoSEQ multiplex PCR was the method, and the copy in TCRdb shows in-frame clones only, minus some. The sample consists of roughly 140,000 clones, 40% to 65% of them appearing once. Germline values: CDR1 MGHDK, CDR2 SYGVNS. V lost 0 bases, J lost 3 bases, and 9 bases lay in between. The CDR3 consists of 14 residues. The chain links TRBV25-1 to TRBJ2-7; D is unclear. The clonotype comes from a human donor with alopecia areata. Sequenced material: CD8+ T cells sorted from blood, taken at week 0. The CDR3 sequence is CASSEYDKSYEQYF. DNA for the CDR3: TGTGCCAGCAGTGAATATGACAAGAGCTACGAGCAGTACTTC.